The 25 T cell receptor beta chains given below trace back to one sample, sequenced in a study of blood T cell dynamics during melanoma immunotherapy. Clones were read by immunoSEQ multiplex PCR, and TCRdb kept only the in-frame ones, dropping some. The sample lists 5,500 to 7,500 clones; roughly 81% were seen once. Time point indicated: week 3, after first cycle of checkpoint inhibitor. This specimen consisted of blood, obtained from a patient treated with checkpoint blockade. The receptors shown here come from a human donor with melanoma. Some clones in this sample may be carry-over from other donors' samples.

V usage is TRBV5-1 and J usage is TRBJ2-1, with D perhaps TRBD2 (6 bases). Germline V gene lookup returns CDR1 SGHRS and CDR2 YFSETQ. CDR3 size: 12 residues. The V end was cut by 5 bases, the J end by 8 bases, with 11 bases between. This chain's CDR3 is CASSPGSHEQFF. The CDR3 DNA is TGCGCCAGCAGTCCCGGGAGCCATGAGCAGTTCTTC.

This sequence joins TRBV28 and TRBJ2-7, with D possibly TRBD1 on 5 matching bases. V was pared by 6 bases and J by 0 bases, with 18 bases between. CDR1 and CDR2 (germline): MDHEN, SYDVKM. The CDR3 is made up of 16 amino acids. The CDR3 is CASSPWLQASSYEQYF. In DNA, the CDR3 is TGTGCCAGCAGCCCGTGGCTACAGGCGAGCTCCTACGAGCAGTACTTC.

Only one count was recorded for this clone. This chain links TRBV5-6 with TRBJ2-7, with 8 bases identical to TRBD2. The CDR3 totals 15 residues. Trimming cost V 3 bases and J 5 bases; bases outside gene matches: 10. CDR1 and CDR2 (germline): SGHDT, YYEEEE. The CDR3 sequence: CASSYSLGGADEQYF. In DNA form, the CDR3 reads TGTGCCAGCAGCTATTCGCTCGGGGGGGCGGACGAGCAGTACTTC.

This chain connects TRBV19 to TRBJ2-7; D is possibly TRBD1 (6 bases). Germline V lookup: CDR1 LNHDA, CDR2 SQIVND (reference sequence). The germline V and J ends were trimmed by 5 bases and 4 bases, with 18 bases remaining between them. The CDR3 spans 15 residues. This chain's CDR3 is CASSFRTGQSYEQYF. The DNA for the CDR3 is TGTGCCAGTAGTTTTCGAACCGGACAGTCGTACGAGCAGTACTTC.

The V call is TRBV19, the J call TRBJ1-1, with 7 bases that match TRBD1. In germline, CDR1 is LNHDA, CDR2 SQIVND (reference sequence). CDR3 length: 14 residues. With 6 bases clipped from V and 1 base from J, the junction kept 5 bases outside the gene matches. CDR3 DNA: TGTGCCAGTAGAAAGGGGGCGGCGAACACTGAAGCTTTCTTT. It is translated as CASRKGAANTEAFF.

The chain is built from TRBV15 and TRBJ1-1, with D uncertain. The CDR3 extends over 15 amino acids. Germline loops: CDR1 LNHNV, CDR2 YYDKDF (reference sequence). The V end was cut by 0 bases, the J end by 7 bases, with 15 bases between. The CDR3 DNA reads TGTGCCACCAGCAGAGACCTTAGTTTTCCGAATGAAGCTTTCTTT. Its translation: CATSRDLSFPNEAFF.

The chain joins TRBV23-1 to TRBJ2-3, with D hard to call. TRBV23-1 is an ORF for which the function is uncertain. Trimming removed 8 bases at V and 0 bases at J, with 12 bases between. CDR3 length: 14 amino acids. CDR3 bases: TGCGCCAGCGGCTCGGGCTCTAGCACAGATACGCAGTATTTT. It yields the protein CASGSGSSTDTQYF.

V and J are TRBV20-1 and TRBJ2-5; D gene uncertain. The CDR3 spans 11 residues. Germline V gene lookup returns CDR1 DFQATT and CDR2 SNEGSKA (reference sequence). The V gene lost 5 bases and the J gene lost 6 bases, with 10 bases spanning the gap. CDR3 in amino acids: CSAPFQKTQYF. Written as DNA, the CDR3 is TGCAGTGCTCCATTTCAGAAGACCCAGTACTTC.

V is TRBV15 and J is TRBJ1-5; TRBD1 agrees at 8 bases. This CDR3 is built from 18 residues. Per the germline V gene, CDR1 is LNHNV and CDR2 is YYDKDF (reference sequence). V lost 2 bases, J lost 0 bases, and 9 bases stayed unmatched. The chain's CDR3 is CATSRQGATPYSNQPQHF. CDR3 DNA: TGTGCCACCAGCAGACAGGGGGCGACTCCTTATAGCAATCAGCCCCAGCATTTT.

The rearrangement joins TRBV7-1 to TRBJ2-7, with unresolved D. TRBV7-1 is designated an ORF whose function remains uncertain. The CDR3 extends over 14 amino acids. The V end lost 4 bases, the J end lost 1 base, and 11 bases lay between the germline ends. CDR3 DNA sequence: TGTGCCAGCAGCTTAGCTTCGGGTTCCTACGAGCAGTACTTC. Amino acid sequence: CASSLASGSYEQYF.

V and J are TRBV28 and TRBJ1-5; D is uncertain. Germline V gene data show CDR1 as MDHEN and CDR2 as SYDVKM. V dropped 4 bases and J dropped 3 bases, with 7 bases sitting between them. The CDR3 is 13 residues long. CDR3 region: CASSWALNQPQHF. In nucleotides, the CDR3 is TGTGCCAGCAGTTGGGCCCTCAATCAGCCCCAGCATTTT.

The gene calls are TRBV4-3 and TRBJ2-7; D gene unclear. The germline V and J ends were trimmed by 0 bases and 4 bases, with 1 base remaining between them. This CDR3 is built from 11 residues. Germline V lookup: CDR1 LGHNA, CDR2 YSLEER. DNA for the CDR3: TGCGCCAGCAGCCAAGAGTACGAGCAGTACTTC. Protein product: CASSQEYEQYF.

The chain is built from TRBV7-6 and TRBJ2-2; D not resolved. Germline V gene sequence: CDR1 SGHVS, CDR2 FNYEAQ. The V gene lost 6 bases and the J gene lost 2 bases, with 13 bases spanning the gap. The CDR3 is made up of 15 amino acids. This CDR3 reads CASRGTRSNTGELFF. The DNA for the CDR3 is TGTGCCAGCAGGGGCACCCGATCTAACACCGGGGAGCTGTTTTTT.

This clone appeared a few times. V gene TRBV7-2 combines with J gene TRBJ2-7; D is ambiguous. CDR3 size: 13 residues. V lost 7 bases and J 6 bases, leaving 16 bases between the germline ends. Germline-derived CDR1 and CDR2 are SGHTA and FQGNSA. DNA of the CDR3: TGTGCCAGCACGCACTCGGTTCTGGGCGAGCAGTACTTC. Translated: CASTHSVLGEQYF.

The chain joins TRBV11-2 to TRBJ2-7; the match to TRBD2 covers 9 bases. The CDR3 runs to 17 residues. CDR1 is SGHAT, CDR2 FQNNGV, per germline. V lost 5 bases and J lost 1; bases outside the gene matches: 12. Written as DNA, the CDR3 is TGTGCCAGCAGCCCCCCCGGTTATAGCGGGAGTTCCTACGAGCAGTACTTC. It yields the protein CASSPPGYSGSSYEQYF.

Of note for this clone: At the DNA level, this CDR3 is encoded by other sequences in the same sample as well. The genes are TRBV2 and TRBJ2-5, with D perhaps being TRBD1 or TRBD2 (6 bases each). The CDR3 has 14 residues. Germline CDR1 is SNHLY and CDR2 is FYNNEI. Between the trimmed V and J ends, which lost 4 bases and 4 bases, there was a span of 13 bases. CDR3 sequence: CASSGGGLRETQYF. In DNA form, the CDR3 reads TGTGCCAGCAGTGGTGGGGGGCTGAGAGAGACCCAGTACTTC.

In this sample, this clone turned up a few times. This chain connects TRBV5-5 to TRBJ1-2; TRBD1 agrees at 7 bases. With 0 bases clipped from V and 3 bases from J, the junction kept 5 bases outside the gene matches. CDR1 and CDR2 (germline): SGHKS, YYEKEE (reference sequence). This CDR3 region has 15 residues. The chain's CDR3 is CASSLEYRGDYGYTF. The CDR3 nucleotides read TGTGCCAGCAGCTTGGAATACAGGGGTGACTATGGCTACACCTTC.

CDR3 sequence: CATSRLRTSGGLRDIQYF. Here the CDR3 DNA reads TGTGCCACCAGCAGACTTCGGACTAGCGGGGGGCTGCGGGACATTCAGTACTTC. The chain couples TRBV15 to TRBJ2-4; 14 bases match TRBD2. The CDR3 runs to 18 residues. Trimming took 2 bases from V and 8 from J; bases not matched to a gene: 11. Per germline, CDR1 LNHNV and CDR2 YYDKDF (reference sequence).

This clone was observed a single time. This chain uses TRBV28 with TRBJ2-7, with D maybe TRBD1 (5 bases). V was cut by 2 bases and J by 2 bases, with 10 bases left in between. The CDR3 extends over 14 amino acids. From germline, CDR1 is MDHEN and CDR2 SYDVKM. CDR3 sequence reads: CASSLNRYPYEQYF. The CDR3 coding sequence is TGTGCCAGCAGTTTAAACAGGTACCCCTACGAGCAGTACTTC.

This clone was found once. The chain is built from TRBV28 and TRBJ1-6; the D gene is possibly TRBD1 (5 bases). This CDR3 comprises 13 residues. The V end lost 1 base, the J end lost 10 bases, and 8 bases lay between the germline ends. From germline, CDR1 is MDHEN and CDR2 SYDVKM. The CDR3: CASSLYRYSPLHF. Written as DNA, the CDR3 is TGTGCCAGCAGTTTATACAGGTACTCACCCCTCCACTTT.

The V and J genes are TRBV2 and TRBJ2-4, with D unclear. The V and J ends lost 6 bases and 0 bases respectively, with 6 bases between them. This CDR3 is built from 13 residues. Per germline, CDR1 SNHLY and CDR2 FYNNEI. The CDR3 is CASSSIAKNIQYF. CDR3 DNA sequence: TGTGCCAGCAGCAGTATAGCCAAAAACATTCAGTACTTC.

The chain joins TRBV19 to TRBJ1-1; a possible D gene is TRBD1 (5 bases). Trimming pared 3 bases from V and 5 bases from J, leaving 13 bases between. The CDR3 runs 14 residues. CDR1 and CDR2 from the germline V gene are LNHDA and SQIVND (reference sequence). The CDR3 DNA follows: TGTGCCAGTAGTATGGGCCAGGGTGGGACTGAAGCTTTCTTT. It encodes CASSMGQGGTEAFF.

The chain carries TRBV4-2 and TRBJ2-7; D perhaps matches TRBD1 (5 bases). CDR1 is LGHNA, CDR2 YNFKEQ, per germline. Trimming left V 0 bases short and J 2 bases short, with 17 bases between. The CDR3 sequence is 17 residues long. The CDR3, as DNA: TGTGCCAGCAGCCAAGATCTCTCAGCAGGGTCGCCCTACGAGCAGTACTTC. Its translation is CASSQDLSAGSPYEQYF.

The CDR3: CASSAAISGANVLTF. CDR3 nucleotides: TGCGCCAGCAGCGCTGCTATCTCTGGGGCCAACGTCCTGACTTTC. The chain couples TRBV5-1 to TRBJ2-6; D call uncertain. The CDR3 spans 15 residues. CDR1 is SGHRS and CDR2 is YFSETQ in the germline V gene. The V and J ends lost 4 bases and 0 bases respectively, with 8 bases between them.

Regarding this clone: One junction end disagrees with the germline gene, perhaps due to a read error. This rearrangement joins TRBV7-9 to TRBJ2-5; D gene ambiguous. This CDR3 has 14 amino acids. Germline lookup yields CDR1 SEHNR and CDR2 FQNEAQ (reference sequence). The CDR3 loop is CAGSLSRGLETQYF. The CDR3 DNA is TGTGCCGGCAGCTTATCCCGAGGCTTAGAGACCCAGTACTTC. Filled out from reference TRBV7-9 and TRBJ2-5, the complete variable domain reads DTGVSQNPRHKITKRGQNVTFRCDPISEHNRLYWYRQTLGQGPEFLTYFQNEAQLEKSRLLSDRFSAERPKGSFSTLEIQRTEQGDSAMYLCAGSLSRGLETQYFGPGTRLLVL.